The entry below gives a single TCR beta chain sequence along with its context. PCR involved 60 Vbeta and 13 Jbeta primers. Generated by immunoSEQ multiplex PCR, the TCRdb table keeps only in-frame clones and is missing some. The sample lists about 120,000 clones, 70% to 80% seen once, with about 5% in the top ten. These data belong to a study of cytomegalovirus exposure and HLA in healthy donors. This CDR3 is 14 amino acids long. The germline CDR1 and CDR2 sequences are MNHNY and SVGAGI (reference sequence). V was trimmed by 7 bases and J by 2 bases, leaving 15 bases between them. The chain has TRBV6-6 and TRBJ2-7, with D possibly matching TRBD2 (5 bases). The TCR sequence derives from a man in his forties or fifties in good health and CMV-seropositive. The source material was PBMCs. CDR3 DNA sequence: TGTGCCAGCAACTTACTAGGTAGGGCCTACGAGCAGTACTTC. Translation gives CASNLLGRAYEQYF.